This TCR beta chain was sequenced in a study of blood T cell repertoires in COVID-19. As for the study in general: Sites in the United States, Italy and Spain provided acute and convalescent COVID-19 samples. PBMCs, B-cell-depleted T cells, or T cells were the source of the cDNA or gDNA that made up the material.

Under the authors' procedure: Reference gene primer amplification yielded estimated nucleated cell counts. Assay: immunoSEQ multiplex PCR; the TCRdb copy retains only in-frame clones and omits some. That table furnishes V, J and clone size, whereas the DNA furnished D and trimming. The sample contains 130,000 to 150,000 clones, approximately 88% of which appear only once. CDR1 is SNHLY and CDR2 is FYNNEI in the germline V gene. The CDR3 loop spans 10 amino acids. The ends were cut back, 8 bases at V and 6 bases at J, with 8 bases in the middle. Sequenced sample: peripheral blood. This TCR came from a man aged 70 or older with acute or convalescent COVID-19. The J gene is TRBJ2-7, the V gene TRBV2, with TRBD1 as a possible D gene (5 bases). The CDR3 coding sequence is TGTGCCAGCGAAAGGGGCGAGCAGTACTTC. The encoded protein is CASERGEQYF.